Shown below are 15 T cell receptor beta chains from a single sample sequenced in a study of T-cell memory formation after mild COVID-19. TCRdb passed the 5' RACE reads through MiXCR, listing each CDR3 protein once. The repertoire holds around 390,000 distinct CDR3 sequences, with roughly 15% as singletons. Sequenced input: PBMCs or a T cell subset sorted from them (not recorded which). These receptor sequences come from a young man who had mild COVID-19 (a few samples of this study predate the infection). Cell type and time point are not known.

There are a few counts of this clonotype. The chain links TRBV21-1 to TRBJ2-7. TRBV21-1 is noted as a pseudogene. This CDR3 contains 14 residues. CDR3: CASSNGWKTYEQYF. Written as DNA, the CDR3 is TGTGCCAGCAGCAACGGATGGAAGACCTACGAGCAGTACTTC.

In its sample, this clonotype was seen many times. The rearrangement uses TRBV4-3 and TRBJ2-5; no clear D gene. Germline CDR1 and CDR2: LGHNA and YSLEER. Trimming removed 3 bases from V and 1 base from J, with 6 bases in between. The CDR3 runs 13 residues. CDR3 sequence: CASSHEVQETQYF. CDR3 DNA sequence: TGCGCCAGCAGCCATGAGGTCCAAGAGACCCAGTACTTC.

In this sample, this clonotype turned up a few times. V usage is TRBV10-3 and J usage is TRBJ1-5; D might be TRBD1 (5 bases). Germline V gene sequence: CDR1 ENHRY, CDR2 SYGVKD. The CDR3 is 14 residues long. V was pared by 5 bases and J by 0 bases, with 8 bases between. The CDR3 coding sequence is TGTGCCATCAGTCCCGACAGTAGCAATCAGCCCCAGCATTTT. It yields the protein CAISPDSSNQPQHF.

This clonotype was seen ten or more times. The chain joins TRBV4-3 to TRBJ2-3; 9 nucleotides match TRBD1. Germline V gives CDR1 LGHNA, CDR2 YSLEER. After removal of 0 bases from V and 4 bases from J, the junction contained 8 bases not matched to a gene. The CDR3 runs 17 residues. CDR3 DNA: TGCGCCAGCAGCCAAGAAGGGGACAGGGAGGGCCCAGATACGCAGTATTTT. Its protein product is CASSQEGDREGPDTQYF.

This clonotype was picked up a small number of times. The chain carries TRBV7-2 and TRBJ1-1, with D maybe TRBD1 (5 bases). There are 17 residues in the CDR3. Germline CDR1 SGHTA, CDR2 FQGNSA. Trimming pared 2 bases from V and 3 bases from J, leaving 19 bases between. In nucleotides, the CDR3 is TGTGCCAGCAGCTTACAGATCAGGGTAATACGTCACACTGAAGCTTTCTTT. Its protein is CASSLQIRVIRHTEAFF.

This clonotype has a handful of counts. The rearrangement joins TRBV20-1 to TRBJ2-5; maybe TRBD1 (6 bases). Trimming stripped 5 bases from V and 0 bases from J, with 7 bases between. This CDR3 contains 12 residues. The germline V gene encodes CDR1 DFQATT and CDR2 SNEGSKA (reference sequence). For the CDR3, the DNA is TGCAGTGCTGGGGGCAACCAAGAGACCCAGTACTTC. Amino acid sequence: CSAGGNQETQYF.

The chain couples TRBV7-3 to TRBJ2-7, with unresolved D. Trimming stripped 0 bases from V and 7 bases from J, with 13 bases between. CDR1 and CDR2 from the germline V gene are SGHTA and FQGTGA. The CDR3 contains 14 residues. This chain's CDR3 is CASSLTWGSGEQYV. In nucleotides, the CDR3 is TGTGCCAGCAGCTTAACTTGGGGATCGGGTGAGCAGTACGTC.

The V gene is TRBV20-1, the J gene TRBJ2-7, with 9 bases fitting TRBD1. V dropped 3 bases and J dropped 4; count of bases not matched to a gene: 10. CDR3 size: 15 residues. Germline CDR1 reads DFQATT; CDR2 reads SNEGSKA (reference sequence). The CDR3 protein is CSASLPGQGAYEQYF. The CDR3, as DNA: TGCAGTGCTAGCCTCCCGGGACAGGGCGCGTACGAGCAGTACTTC.

This clonotype was picked up a small number of times. Here the CDR3 DNA reads TGTGCCAGCAGTCCGACTAGCGGGGGGTTCAATGAGCAGTTCTTC. Its translation: CASSPTSGGFNEQFF. The rearrangement uses TRBV3-1 and TRBJ2-1; 13 nucleotides agree with TRBD2. V was clipped by 6 bases and J by 6 bases; unmatched bases: 5. From germline, CDR1 is LGHDT and CDR2 YNNKEL (reference sequence). This CDR3 has 15 residues.

CDR3 residues: CASSLAAAFASGNTIYF. The CDR3 DNA is TGCGCCAGCAGCTTGGCGGCAGCCTTTGCCTCTGGAAACACCATATATTTT. J is TRBJ1-3 and V is TRBV5-1; D is unresolved. The ends were cut back, 0 bases at V and 0 bases at J, with 13 bases in the middle. The CDR3 runs 17 residues. Per the germline V gene, CDR1 is SGHRS and CDR2 is YFSETQ.

There are many counts of this clonotype. This sequence joins TRBV7-9 and TRBJ1-5; tentative D call: TRBD1 (6 bases). Per the germline V gene, CDR1 is SEHNR and CDR2 is FQNEAQ (reference sequence). This CDR3 region has 13 residues. The CDR3 region has the DNA TGTGCTTGGAGCCGGGGGCCCAATCAGCCCCAGCATTTT. Protein product: CAWSRGPNQPQHF.

The rearrangement uses TRBV9 and TRBJ2-3; 8 bases fit TRBD2. Germline V gene lookup returns CDR1 SGDLS and CDR2 YYNGEE. V shed 1 base and J 2 bases; nucleotides not matched to a gene: 6. The CDR3 contains 16 residues. CDR3 sequence (DNA): TGTGCCAGCAGCGTATCAGGCGGGGGGCCCACAGATACGCAGTATTTT. Amino acid sequence: CASSVSGGGPTDTQYF.

This clonotype was seen at least ten times. The CDR3: CASTRDGGFYEQYF. Written as DNA, the CDR3 is TGTGCCAGCACGAGGGACGGAGGCTTCTACGAGCAGTACTTC. This chain connects TRBV28 to TRBJ2-7, with D perhaps being TRBD1 or TRBD2 (5 bases each). Per germline, CDR1 MDHEN and CDR2 SYDVKM. Trimming removed 7 bases at V and 3 bases at J, with 16 bases between. This CDR3 has 14 amino acids.

This clonotype occurred many times. This chain uses TRBV7-2 with TRBJ1-5; D remains ambiguous. Germline V lookup: CDR1 SGHTA, CDR2 FQGNSA. The CDR3 is 14 amino acids. Trimming took 3 bases from V and 3 from J, leaving 9 bases between them. The CDR3 DNA sequence: TGTGCCAGCAGCTTTACCGGGCCCAATCAGCCCCAGCATTTT. This codes for CASSFTGPNQPQHF. Full variable domain (remainder filled in from reference TRBV7-2 and TRBJ1-5): GAGVSQSPSNKVTEKGKDVELRCDPISGHTALYWYRQSLGQGLEFLIYFQGNSAPDKSGLPSDRFSAERTGGSVSTLTIQRTQQEDSAVYLCASSFTGPNQPQHFGDGTRLSIL.

The V gene is TRBV12-3 or TRBV12-4, the J gene TRBJ2-1; D is unclear. The length of the CDR3 is 13 residues. V was pared by 3 bases and J by 8 bases, with 11 bases between. CDR3 region: CASSFRPKDEQFF. The DNA of the CDR3 is TGTGCCAGCAGTTTTAGGCCCAAGGATGAGCAGTTCTTC.